This entry features one T cell receptor beta chain sequence. Assay used: immunoSEQ multiplex PCR; TCRdb lists only in-frame clones, some missing. The sample consists of 35,000 to 55,000 clones, approximately 71% of them appearing once. This sample was taken from a study of radiotherapy plus CTLA-4 blockade in lung cancer. The CDR3 is made up of 14 amino acids. The V gene lost 0 bases and the J gene lost 2 bases, with 8 bases spanning the gap. Germline-derived CDR1 and CDR2 are SGHRS and YFSETQ. The clonotype originates from a human donor with non-small cell lung cancer whose response to radiotherapy plus ipilimumab could not be evaluated. The chain joins TRBV5-1 to TRBJ2-5; D gene unclear. Source: peripheral blood, taken from a patient treated with radiotherapy plus ipilimumab. The CDR3 loop is CASSLDGWQETQYF. CDR3 DNA: TGCGCCAGCAGCTTGGACGGTTGGCAAGAGACCCAGTACTTC.